This T cell receptor (beta chain) appears in the sequencing data of a study of blood T cells in healthy people across ages. General observations from the study: As age increased, TCR beta diversity per million T cells fell in a roughly linear fashion.

As to this clonotype: No antigen is known for it.

Caucasian individuals from Russia who were healthy and aged 6 to 90 acted as donors. CDR3 length: 14 amino acids. V shed 1 base and J 6 bases; nucleotides not matched to a gene: 6. CDR1 and CDR2 from the germline V gene are SGHRS and YFSETQ. With a J-beta primer mix and a sample-barcoded 5' primer, a second PCR ran about 6 to 11 cycles. Individual samples furnished no less than 3 million CDR3-containing paired-end reads apiece. TCRdb reprocessed the 5' RACE reads via MiXCR and lists one record per CDR3 protein. This table has around 1,500,000 distinct CDR3 sequences, 28% appearing once. J is TRBJ2-7 and V is TRBV5-1; 8 bases fit TRBD1. This TCR came from a woman in her 30s in good health. Specimen: blood. CDR3 amino acids: CASSLRNRGFEQYF. CDR3 DNA sequence: TGCGCCAGCAGCTTGCGAAACAGGGGGTTCGAGCAGTACTTC.